These 4 T cell receptor beta chains were sequenced from one sample in a study of T cell responses to AZD1222 COVID-19 vaccine. Using immunoSEQ multiplex PCR, the repertoire was profiled, and TCRdb retains in-frame clones only, with some absent. The table has some 160,000 clones, around 92% seen once. The source material was peripheral blood, sampled on day 0 of AZD1222 vaccination. These receptor sequences come from an adult in good health.

This clone was recorded only once. This chain connects TRBV30 to TRBJ2-3, with 9 bases aligning to TRBD2. The CDR3 length is 16 residues. CDR1 GTSNPN and CDR2 SVGIG come from the germline V gene (reference sequence). Trimming cost V 2 bases and J 6 bases; bases outside gene matches: 12. CDR3 DNA sequence: TGTGCCTGGAGTTACAACTTGGCGGGGGGGCAGGATACGCAGTATTTT. Amino acid sequence: CAWSYNLAGGQDTQYF.

This sequence joins TRBV28 and TRBJ2-7, with no clear D. The CDR3 is made up of 14 amino acids. V was cut by 6 bases and J by 2 bases, with 14 bases left in between. Germline assignment: CDR1 MDHEN and CDR2 SYDVKM. This CDR3 is CASSPRRGPYEQYF. CDR3 nucleotide sequence: TGTGCCAGCAGCCCCCGCCGTGGTCCCTACGAGCAGTACTTC.

This chain connects TRBV27 to TRBJ2-7; tentative D call: TRBD2 (5 bases). CDR1 MNHEY and CDR2 SMNVEV come from the germline V gene (reference sequence). V dropped 2 bases and J dropped 3 bases, with 8 bases sitting between them. CDR3 length: 13 amino acids. The CDR3 DNA reads TGTGCCAGCAGTTTAGAGGGAAACTACGAGCAGTACTTC. Residues: CASSLEGNYEQYF.

This clone was seen only once. The gene calls are TRBV30 and TRBJ1-6; maybe TRBD1 (5 bases). The germline V and J ends were trimmed by 4 bases and 7 bases, with 11 bases remaining between them. Germline V gene sequence: CDR1 GTSNPN, CDR2 SVGIG (reference sequence). This CDR3 region has 13 residues. The CDR3 DNA follows: TGTGCCTGGAATTGGGCAGGGAATTCACCCCTCCACTTT. Residues: CAWNWAGNSPLHF. The complete variable domain, with remaining parts taken from reference TRBV30 and TRBJ1-6, reads SQTIHQWPATLVQPVGSPLSLECTVEGTSNPNLYWYRQAAGRGLQLLFYSVGIGQISSEVPQNLSASRPQDRQFILSSKKLLLSDSGFYLCAWNWAGNSPLHFGNGTRLTVT.